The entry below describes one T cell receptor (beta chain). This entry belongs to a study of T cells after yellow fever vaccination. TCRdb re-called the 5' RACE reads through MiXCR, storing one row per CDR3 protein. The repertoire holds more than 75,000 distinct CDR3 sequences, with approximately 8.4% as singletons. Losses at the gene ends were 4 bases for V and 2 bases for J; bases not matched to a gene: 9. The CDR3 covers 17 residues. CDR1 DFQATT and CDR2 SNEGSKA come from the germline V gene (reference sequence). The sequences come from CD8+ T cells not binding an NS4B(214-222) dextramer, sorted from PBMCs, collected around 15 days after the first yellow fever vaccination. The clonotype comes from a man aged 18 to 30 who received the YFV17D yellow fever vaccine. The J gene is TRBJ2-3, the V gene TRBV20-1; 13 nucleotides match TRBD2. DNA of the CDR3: TGCAGTGCTACCCGGACTAGCGGGGGAGGGGTCACAGATACGCAGTATTTT. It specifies CSATRTSGGGVTDTQYF.